The TCR beta chain described here comes from a study of regulatory T cells in long-lasting Graves disease. This CDR3 contains 12 residues. The V and J ends lost 11 bases and 5 bases respectively, with 15 bases between them. Germline V gives CDR1 SNHLY, CDR2 FYNNEI. With iRepertoire HTBI primers and Arm-PCR of CDR3 regions, TCR beta libraries were built. TCRdb re-analysed the multiplex PCR reads in MiXCR, keeping a single row per CDR3 protein. This sample has hundreds of thousands of distinct CDR3 sequences; 16% occur once, and the top ten carry approximately 25%. This clonotype occurred many times. The time point is: newly diagnosed GD, antithyroid drugs for less than 3 months. Preparation of the TCR library used RNA extracted from PBMCs. These data were likewise used in another study, on T cells in Graves' hyperthyroidism and ophthalmopathy.

The sequence was collected from a woman aged 40-60 years with Graves disease. The sequenced sample was peripheral blood mononuclear cells (PBMCs), obtained at new diagnosis, from a patient treated with antithyroid drugs. V usage is TRBV2 and J usage is TRBJ1-1; TRBD1 might be the D (5 bases). The CDR3: CALAGYRTEAFF. CDR3 bases: TGTGCCCTAGCGGGGTACAGGACTGAAGCTTTCTTT. The full variable domain, completed using reference TRBV2 and TRBJ1-1, is EPEVTQTPSHQVTQMGQEVILRCVPISNHLYFYWYRQILGQKVEFLVSFYNNEISEKSEIFDDQFSVERPDGSNFTLKIRSTKLEDSAMYFCALAGYRTEAFFGQGTRLTVV.